This TCR beta chain was found in a study of cytomegalovirus exposure and HLA in healthy donors. Broader study findings: In vitro, a few CMV-associated chains proved specific for CMV antigens. Presence/absence results assume similar sequencing depth per donor, which may not hold. Sequencing likely caused a cluster of highly shared sequence variants.

The length of the CDR3 is 11 residues. Trimming pared 5 bases from V and 6 bases from J, leaving 5 bases between. Germline V gives CDR1 MDHEN, CDR2 SYDVKM. A word on this clone: Its target is unknown.

The PCR used 60 Vbeta and 13 Jbeta primers. Method: immunoSEQ multiplex PCR; TCRdb's copy keeps in-frame clones and lacks some. The data hold 120,000 or so clones, with 65% to 80% observed a single time. Source material: PBMCs. The chain is built from TRBV28 and TRBJ1-5; D gene uncertain. This TCR came from a man aged 25-45 years in good health and CMV-seronegative. The CDR3 loop reads CASSVSQPQHF. The DNA of the CDR3 is TGTGCCAGCAGTGTCAGTCAGCCCCAGCATTTT.